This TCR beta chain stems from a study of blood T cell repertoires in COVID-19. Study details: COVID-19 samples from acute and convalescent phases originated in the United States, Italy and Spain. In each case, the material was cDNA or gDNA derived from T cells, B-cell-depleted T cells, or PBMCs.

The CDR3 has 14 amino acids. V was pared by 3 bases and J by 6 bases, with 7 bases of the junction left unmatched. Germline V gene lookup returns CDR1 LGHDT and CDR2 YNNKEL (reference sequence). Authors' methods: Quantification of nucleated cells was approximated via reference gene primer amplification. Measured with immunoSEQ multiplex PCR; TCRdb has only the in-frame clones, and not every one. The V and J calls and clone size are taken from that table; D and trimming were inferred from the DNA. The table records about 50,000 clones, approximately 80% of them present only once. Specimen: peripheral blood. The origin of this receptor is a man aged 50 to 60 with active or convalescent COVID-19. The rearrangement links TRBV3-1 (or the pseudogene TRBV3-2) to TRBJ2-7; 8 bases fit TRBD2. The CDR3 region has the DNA TGTGCCAGCAGCCACGCCGGGACTAGGGGCGAGCAGTACTTC. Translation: CASSHAGTRGEQYF.